The clone carrying this TCR beta chain was recorded at least ten times. Antigen: not known. The sample comes from a study of T-cell reconstitution after alpha-beta-depleted transplantation in children. Preparing the TCRbeta library involved the use of unique molecular identifiers. TCRdb itself ran the PCR reads through MiXCR, one entry per CDR3 protein. The table shows around 580,000 distinct CDR3 sequences, with around 23% occurring only once. This CDR3 has 15 residues. Germline assignment: CDR1 DFQATT and CDR2 SNEGSKA (reference sequence). The J segment lost 4 bases and the V segment lost 6 bases, leaving 9 bases of the junction unmatched. Study-level findings and limits: Two months or so post-transplant, alpha-beta T cells reportedly derived from several hundred expanded graft clones.

This clonotype was sampled from a boy younger than two who had a stem cell transplant for acute myeloid leukemia, so the T cells may come from the graft donor. The rearrangement uses TRBV20-1 and TRBJ2-2; 9 bases line up with TRBD2. The specimen comprised PBMCs, mostly from graft donor cells, sampled 360 days after TCRalphabeta/CD19-depleted stem cell transplant. The CDR3: CSAVSAGGATGELFF. In DNA, the CDR3 is TGCAGTGCCGTCAGTGCGGGGGGGGCCACCGGGGAGCTGTTTTTT.